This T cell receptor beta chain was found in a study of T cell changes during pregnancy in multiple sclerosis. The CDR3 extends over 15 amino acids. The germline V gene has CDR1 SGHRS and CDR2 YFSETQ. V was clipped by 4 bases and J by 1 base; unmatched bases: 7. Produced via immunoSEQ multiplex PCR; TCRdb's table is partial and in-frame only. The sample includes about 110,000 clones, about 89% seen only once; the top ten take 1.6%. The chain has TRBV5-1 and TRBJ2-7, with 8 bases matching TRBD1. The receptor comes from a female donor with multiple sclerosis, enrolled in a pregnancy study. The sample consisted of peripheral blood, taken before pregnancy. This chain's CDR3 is CASSPGQGISYEQYF. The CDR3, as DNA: TGCGCCAGCAGCCCCGGACAGGGTATTTCCTACGAGCAGTACTTC.